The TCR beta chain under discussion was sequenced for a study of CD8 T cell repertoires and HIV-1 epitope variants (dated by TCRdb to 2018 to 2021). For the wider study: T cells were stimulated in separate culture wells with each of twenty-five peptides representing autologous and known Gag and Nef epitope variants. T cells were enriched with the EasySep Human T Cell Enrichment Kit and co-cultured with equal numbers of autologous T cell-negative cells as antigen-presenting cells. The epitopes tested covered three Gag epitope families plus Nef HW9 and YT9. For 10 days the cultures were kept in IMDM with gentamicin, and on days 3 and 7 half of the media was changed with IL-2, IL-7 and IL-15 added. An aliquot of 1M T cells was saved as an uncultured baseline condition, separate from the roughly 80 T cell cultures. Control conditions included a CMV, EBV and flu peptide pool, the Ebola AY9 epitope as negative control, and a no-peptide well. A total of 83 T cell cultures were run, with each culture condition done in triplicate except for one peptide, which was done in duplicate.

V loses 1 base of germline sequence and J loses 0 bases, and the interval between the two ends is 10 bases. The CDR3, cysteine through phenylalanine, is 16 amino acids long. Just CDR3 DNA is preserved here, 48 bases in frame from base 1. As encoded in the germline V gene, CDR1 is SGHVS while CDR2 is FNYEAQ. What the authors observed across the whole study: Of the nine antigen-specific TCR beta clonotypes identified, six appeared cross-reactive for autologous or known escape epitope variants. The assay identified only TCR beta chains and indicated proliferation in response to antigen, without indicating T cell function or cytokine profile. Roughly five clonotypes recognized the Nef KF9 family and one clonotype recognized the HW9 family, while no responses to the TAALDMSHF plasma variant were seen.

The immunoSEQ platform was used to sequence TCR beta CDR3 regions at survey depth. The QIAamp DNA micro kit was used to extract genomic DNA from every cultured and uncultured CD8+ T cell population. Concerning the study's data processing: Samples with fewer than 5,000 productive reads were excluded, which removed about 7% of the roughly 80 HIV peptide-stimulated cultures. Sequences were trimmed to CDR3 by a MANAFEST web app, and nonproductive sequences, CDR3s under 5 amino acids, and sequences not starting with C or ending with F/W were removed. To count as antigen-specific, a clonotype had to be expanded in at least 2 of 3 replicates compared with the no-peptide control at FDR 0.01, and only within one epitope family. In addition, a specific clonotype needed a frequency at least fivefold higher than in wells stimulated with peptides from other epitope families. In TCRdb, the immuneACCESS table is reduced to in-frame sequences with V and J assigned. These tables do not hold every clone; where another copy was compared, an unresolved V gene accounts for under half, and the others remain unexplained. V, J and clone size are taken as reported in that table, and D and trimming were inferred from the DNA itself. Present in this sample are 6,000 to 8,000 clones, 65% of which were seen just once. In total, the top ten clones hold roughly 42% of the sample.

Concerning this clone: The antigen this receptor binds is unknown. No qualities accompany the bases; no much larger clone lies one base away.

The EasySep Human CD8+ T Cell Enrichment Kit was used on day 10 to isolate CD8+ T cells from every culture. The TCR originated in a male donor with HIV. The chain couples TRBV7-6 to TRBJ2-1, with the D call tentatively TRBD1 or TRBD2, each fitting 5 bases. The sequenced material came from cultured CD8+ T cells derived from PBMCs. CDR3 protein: CASSLVAGSSYNEQFF. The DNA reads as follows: TGTGCCAGCAGCTTAGTGGCAGGGAGCTCCTACAATGAGCAGTTCTTC.